The TCR beta chain described here comes from a study of regulatory T cells in long-lasting Graves disease. This clonotype was picked up many times. Its cognate antigen is unknown. The time point: persistent/refractory GD, antithyroid drugs over 5 years with positive TRAb. The TCR library was prepared using RNA isolated from PBMCs. The patient group derived from an endocrinology department in Xi'an, China. Between the trimmed V and J ends, which lost 6 bases and 4 bases, there was a span of 6 bases. The V gene's germline CDR1 is SNHLY and CDR2 FYNNEI. CDR3 size: 11 residues. General study points: It was in persistent disease that TRBV28, TRBJ1-2 and TRBJ2-5 were favored. Those with persistent Graves' had less TCR diversity than newly diagnosed patients.

According to the study, TCR beta libraries were built with iRepertoire HTBI primers and CDR3-region Arm-PCR. Under the authors' procedure: The samples included under 75 TRBV and about 13 TRBJ segments. TCRdb itself ran the multiplex PCR reads through MiXCR, one entry per CDR3 protein. TCRdb, not the authors, supplied the V and J calls. This table holds a few hundred thousand distinct CDR3 sequences, about 25% found once. The sequence derives from a female donor with Graves disease. The chain employs TRBV2 and TRBJ1-2; D is unresolved. The sample in question was peripheral blood mononuclear cells (PBMCs), obtained when the disease was refractory, from a patient treated with antithyroid drugs. CDR3 sequence (DNA): TGTGCCAGCAGAGTCTCCTATGGCTACACCTTC. Amino acids: CASRVSYGYTF.